Presented here are 15 T cell receptor beta chains from one specimen sequenced in a study of response to subunit inactivated influenza vaccine. Each CDR3 protein is one row after TCRdb ran MiXCR on the RT-PCR reads. The data hold 300,000 to 350,000 distinct CDR3 sequences, with 20% to 25% observed a single time. Sample: PBMCs from blood, taken less than 22 months after vaccination. These TCRs come from a man aged 50 to 69 who received an inactivated influenza vaccine.

The V and J genes are TRBV5-1 and TRBJ2-1, with 12 bases identical to TRBD2. V shed 2 bases, J shed 2 bases, and the junction held 5 bases outside the gene matches. This CDR3 is 17 amino acids long. Germline V gene sequence: CDR1 SGHRS, CDR2 YFSETQ. The CDR3 bases are TGCGCCAGCAGCTTCGCTAGCGGGAGGGCCGCCTACAATGAGCAGTTCTTC. It is translated as CASSFASGRAAYNEQFF. The variable domain in full, completed from reference TRBV5-1 and TRBJ2-1, reads KAGVTQTPRYLIKTRGQQVTLSCSPISGHRSVSWYQQTPGQGLQFLFEYFSETQRNKGNFPGRFSGRQFSNSRSEMNVSTLELGDSALYLCASSFASGRAAYNEQFFGPGTRLTVL.

This clonotype appeared a few times. J is TRBJ2-5 and V is TRBV7-2; D might be TRBD1 (5 bases). The CDR3 is 15 amino acids. Trimming removed 2 bases from V and 5 bases from J, with 15 bases in between. Per the germline V gene, CDR1 is SGHTA and CDR2 is FQGNSA. The CDR3 DNA reads as TGTGCCAGCAGCTTAAGCCAGGGCCTTACGGAGACCCAGTACTTC. It yields the protein CASSLSQGLTETQYF.

The chain recombines TRBV9 with TRBJ1-2; TRBD1 might be the D (5 bases). The CDR3 has 14 residues. CDR1 is SGDLS and CDR2 is YYNGEE in the germline V gene. The V end lost 0 bases, the J end lost 4 bases, and 10 bases lay between the germline ends. CDR3 coding DNA: TGTGCCAGCAGCGTAGAGGCAGGGACCTATGGCTACACCTTC. It encodes CASSVEAGTYGYTF.

This clonotype was counted a few times. The chain has TRBV5-1 and TRBJ2-3, with D unclear. CDR1 SGHRS and CDR2 YFSETQ come from the germline V gene. The CDR3 contains 13 residues. V was pared by 0 bases and J by 4 bases, with 6 bases between. CDR3: CASSLEAADTQYF. CDR3 DNA: TGCGCCAGCAGCTTGGAAGCTGCAGATACGCAGTATTTT.

The V call is TRBV27, the J call TRBJ2-2; 7 nucleotides align to TRBD1. After removal of 3 bases from V and 1 base from J, the junction contained 2 bases not matched to a gene. Looked up from germline, CDR1 is MNHEY and CDR2 is SMNVEV (reference sequence). The CDR3 length is 15 residues. Here the CDR3 reads CASSFRTGNTGELFF. The CDR3, as DNA: TGTGCCAGCAGTTTCAGGACAGGGAACACCGGGGAGCTGTTTTTT.

The chain employs TRBV2 and TRBJ1-5; weak D call: TRBD1 (5 bases). This CDR3 is 13 amino acids long. Trimming took off 4 bases at V and 6 bases at J, with 10 bases between the two ends. Per germline, CDR1 SNHLY and CDR2 FYNNEI. The chain's CDR3 is CASSGGGLQPQHF. The CDR3 DNA follows: TGTGCCAGCAGTGGGGGCGGGCTTCAGCCCCAGCATTTT.

This clonotype was seen more than once but under ten times. CDR3 residues: CASSRRVLAGTSTDTQYF. Written as DNA, the CDR3 is TGTGCCAGCAGTCGTCGCGTGCTAGCGGGAACTAGCACAGATACGCAGTATTTT. The chain joins TRBV12-3 or TRBV12-4 to TRBJ2-3; 9 nucleotides align to TRBD2. The CDR3 has 18 residues. V lost 5 bases to trimming and J lost 0 bases; unmatched junction nucleotides: 12.

In its sample, this clonotype was seen a few times. V gene TRBV4-3 combines with J gene TRBJ1-2; the D is unclear. Germline V gives CDR1 LGHNA, CDR2 YSLEER. Trimming stripped 1 base from V and 6 bases from J, with 15 bases between. The CDR3 is 15 residues long. For the CDR3, the DNA is TGCGCCAGCAGCCAAGGGCAGTCGCCATGGAATGGCTACACCTTC. Its translation: CASSQGQSPWNGYTF.

This clonotype was seen repeatedly, ten times or more. This sequence joins TRBV29-1 and TRBJ1-1; D is undetermined. V was pared by 3 bases and J by 5 bases, with 7 bases between. Per germline, CDR1 SQVTM and CDR2 ANQGSEA. The CDR3 loop spans 11 amino acids. CDR3 amino acids: CSVDWRTEAFF. In nucleotides, the CDR3 is TGCAGCGTTGATTGGAGAACTGAAGCTTTCTTT.

This chain uses TRBV6-5 with TRBJ2-7; D not certain. The length of the CDR3 is 14 residues. The V end lost 0 bases, the J end lost 7 bases, and 13 bases lay between the germline ends. Germline lookup yields CDR1 MNHEY and CDR2 SVGAGI. This CDR3 is CASSYSKGSEEQYF. The CDR3 DNA sequence: TGTGCCAGCAGTTACTCAAAGGGATCAGAAGAGCAGTACTTC.

This clonotype was picked up many times. The chain is built from TRBV12-3 or TRBV12-4 and TRBJ1-5; D unclear. V was shortened by 8 bases and J by 2 bases, with 10 bases between the two germline ends. This CDR3 spans 13 amino acids. Here the CDR3 reads CASGPTRNQPQHF. DNA for the CDR3: TGTGCCAGCGGGCCAACGCGCAATCAGCCCCAGCATTTT.

CDR3 sequence (DNA): TGTGCCAGCAGCCAAGCGCACGAGCAGTACTTC. Translated: CASSQAHEQYF. V usage is TRBV3-1 and J usage is TRBJ2-7, with D uncertain. The CDR3 runs 11 residues. Germline assignment: CDR1 LGHDT and CDR2 YNNKEL (reference sequence). The V end lost 1 base, the J end lost 5 bases, and 3 bases lay between the germline ends.

The chain links TRBV24-1 to TRBJ2-3; possible D gene TRBD1, 6 bases. Germline V CDR1 and CDR2: KGHDR, SFDVKD. Trimming removed 9 bases at V and 5 bases at J, with 14 bases between. The CDR3 runs 13 residues. The chain's CDR3 is CATGGQSGDTQYF. Written as DNA, the CDR3 is TGTGCCACCGGGGGACAATCGGGAGATACGCAGTATTTT.

This chain links TRBV28 with TRBJ1-4, with D uncertain. Between the trimmed V and J ends, which lost 5 bases and 0 bases, there was a span of 19 bases. The CDR3 runs to 18 residues. CDR1 is MDHEN, CDR2 SYDVKM, per germline. The CDR3: CASSSGAGTTATNEKLFF. Written as DNA, the CDR3 is TGTGCCAGCAGTAGCGGAGCCGGTACCACTGCAACTAATGAAAAACTGTTTTTT. Combining the CDR3 with reference TRBV28 and TRBJ1-4 gives the whole variable domain DVKVTQSSRYLVKRTGEKVFLECVQDMDHENMFWYRQDPGLGLRLIYFSYDVKMKEKGDIPEGYSVSREKKERFSLILESASTNQTSMYLCASSSGAGTTATNEKLFFGSGTQLSVL.

This clonotype was counted at least ten times. The CDR3 DNA is TGTGCCATCAGCGGACAGGGGGGTGGCACTGAAGCTTTCTTT. It codes for CAISGQGGGTEAFF. This rearrangement joins TRBV10-3 to TRBJ1-1; 10 bases align to TRBD1. The CDR3 has 14 amino acids. Germline CDR1 reads ENHRY; CDR2 reads SYGVKD. V lost 6 bases and J lost 4; bases outside the gene matches: 5.